This T cell receptor (beta chain) was captured by sequencing in a study of shared clonotypes between healthy human individuals. On the study more broadly: The study enrolled a couple of women and three men aged 18 to 49. A donor's plate count was three for CD4 naive and three for CD4 memory; CD8 naive had two and CD8 memory one.

The CDR3 totals 14 residues. Germline-derived CDR1 and CDR2 are SNHLY and FYNNEI. Trimming removed 0 bases from V and 8 bases from J; junction bases left unmatched: 6. For every subset, genomic DNA was evenly distributed across several immunoSEQ plates. Repertoires were generated with immunoSEQ multiplex PCR, while TCRdb's copy carries only in-frame clones and drops some. The sample lists over 950,000 clones, around 77% seen once, with approximately 0.9% in the top ten. Study-wide findings and caveats: Memory subsets generally showed lower estimated richness than naive subsets.

As regards this clone: Its antigen is as yet unknown.

The rearrangement uses TRBV2 and TRBJ1-2; 7 nucleotides match TRBD1. The specimen sequenced was memory CD4+ T cells from PBMCs. The subset denotes: CD45RA-negative fraction. This sequence originates from a man aged 18 to 29 in good health. Some clones in this sample may be carry-over from other donors' samples. CDR3 amino acids: CASSEARQGGGYTF. The DNA for the CDR3 is TGTGCCAGCAGTGAAGCGCGGCAGGGGGGCGGCTACACCTTC.